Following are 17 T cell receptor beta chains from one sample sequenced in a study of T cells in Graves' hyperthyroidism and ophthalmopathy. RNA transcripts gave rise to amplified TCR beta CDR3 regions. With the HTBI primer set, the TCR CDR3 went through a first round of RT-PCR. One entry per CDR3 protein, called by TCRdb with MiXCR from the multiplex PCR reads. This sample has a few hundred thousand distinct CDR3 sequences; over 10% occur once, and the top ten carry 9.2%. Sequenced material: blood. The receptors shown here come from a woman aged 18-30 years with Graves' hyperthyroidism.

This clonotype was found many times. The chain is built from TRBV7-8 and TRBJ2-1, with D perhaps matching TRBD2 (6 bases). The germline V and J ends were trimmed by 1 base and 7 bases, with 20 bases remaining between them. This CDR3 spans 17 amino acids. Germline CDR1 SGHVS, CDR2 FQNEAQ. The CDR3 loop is CASSLDLLAGISNEQFF. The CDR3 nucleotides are TGTGCCAGCAGCTTAGACCTACTGGCGGGAATTTCGAATGAGCAGTTCTTC.

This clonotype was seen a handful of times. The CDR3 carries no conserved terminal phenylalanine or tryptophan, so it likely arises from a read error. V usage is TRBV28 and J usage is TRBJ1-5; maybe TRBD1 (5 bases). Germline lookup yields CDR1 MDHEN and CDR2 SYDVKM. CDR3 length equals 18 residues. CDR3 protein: CASSPDSRGGYSNQPQHS. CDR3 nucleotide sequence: TGCGCCAGCAGCCCGGACTCAAGGGGAGGGTATAGCAATCAGCCCCAGCATTCT.

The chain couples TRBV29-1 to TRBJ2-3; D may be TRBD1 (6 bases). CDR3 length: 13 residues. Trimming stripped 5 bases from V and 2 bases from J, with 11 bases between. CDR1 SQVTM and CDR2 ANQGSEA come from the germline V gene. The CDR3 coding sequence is TGCAGCGTTTTCACAGGGAACACAGATACGCAGTATTTT. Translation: CSVFTGNTDTQYF.

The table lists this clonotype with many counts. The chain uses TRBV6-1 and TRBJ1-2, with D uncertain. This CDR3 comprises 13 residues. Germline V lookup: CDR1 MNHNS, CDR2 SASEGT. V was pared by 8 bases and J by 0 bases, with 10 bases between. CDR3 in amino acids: CASSWTTNYGYTF. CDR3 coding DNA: TGTGCCAGCTCTTGGACTACTAACTATGGCTACACCTTC.

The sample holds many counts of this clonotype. CDR3 DNA: TGTGCCAGCAGCTTATCGGTCCTACTCTCGAGCGGGTCGGATGAGCAGTTCTTC. Encoded protein: CASSLSVLLSSGSDEQFF. The chain employs TRBV7-9 and TRBJ2-1; D is perhaps TRBD2 (6 bases). Per the germline V gene, CDR1 is SEHNR and CDR2 is FQNEAQ (reference sequence). Trimming left V 2 bases short and J 8 bases short, with 25 bases between. This CDR3 region has 18 residues.

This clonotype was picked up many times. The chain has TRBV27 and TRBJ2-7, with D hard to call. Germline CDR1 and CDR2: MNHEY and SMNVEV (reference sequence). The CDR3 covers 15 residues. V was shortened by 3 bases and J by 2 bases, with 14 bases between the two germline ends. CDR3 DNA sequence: TGTGCCAGCAGTTTTTTTCACGGTGATACCTACGAGCAGTACTTC. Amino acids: CASSFFHGDTYEQYF.

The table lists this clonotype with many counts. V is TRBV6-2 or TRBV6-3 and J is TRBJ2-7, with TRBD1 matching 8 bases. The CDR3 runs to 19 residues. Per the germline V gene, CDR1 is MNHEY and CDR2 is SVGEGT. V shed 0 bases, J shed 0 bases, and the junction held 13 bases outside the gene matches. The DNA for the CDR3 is TGTGCCAGCAGTTACTCGAGGGACAGGATAGACCCCTTCTCCTACGAGCAGTACTTC. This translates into CASSYSRDRIDPFSYEQYF.

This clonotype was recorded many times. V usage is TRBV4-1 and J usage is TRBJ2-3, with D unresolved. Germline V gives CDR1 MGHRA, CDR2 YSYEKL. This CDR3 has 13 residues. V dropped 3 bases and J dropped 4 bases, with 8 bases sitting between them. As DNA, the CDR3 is TGCGCCAGCAGCCAGGGTCCCCCAGATACGCAGTATTTT. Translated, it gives CASSQGPPDTQYF.

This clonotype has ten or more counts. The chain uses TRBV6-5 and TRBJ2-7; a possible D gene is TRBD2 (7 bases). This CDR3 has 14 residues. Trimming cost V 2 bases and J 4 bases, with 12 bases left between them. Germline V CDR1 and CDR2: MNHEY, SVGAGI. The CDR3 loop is CASSYGGASYEQYF. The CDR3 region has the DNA TGTGCCAGCAGTTACGGGGGGGCGTCATACGAGCAGTACTTC.

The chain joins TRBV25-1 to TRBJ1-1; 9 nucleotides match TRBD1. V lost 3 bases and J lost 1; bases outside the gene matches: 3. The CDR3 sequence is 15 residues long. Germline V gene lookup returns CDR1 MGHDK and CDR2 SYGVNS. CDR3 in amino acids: CASSDWGQGNTEAFF. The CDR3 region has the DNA TGTGCCAGCAGTGATTGGGGACAGGGGAACACTGAAGCTTTCTTT. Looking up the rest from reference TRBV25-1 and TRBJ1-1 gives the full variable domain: EADIYQTPRYLVIGTGKKITLECSQTMGHDKMYWYQQDPGMELHLIHYSYGVNSTEKGDLSSESTVSRIRTEHFPLTLESARPSHTSQYLCASSDWGQGNTEAFFGQGTRLTVV.

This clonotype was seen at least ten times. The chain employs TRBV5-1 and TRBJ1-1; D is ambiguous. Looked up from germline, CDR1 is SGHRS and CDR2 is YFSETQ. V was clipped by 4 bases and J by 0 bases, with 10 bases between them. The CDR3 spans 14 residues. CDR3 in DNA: TGCGCCAGCAGCCGGGGAGGTATGAACACTGAAGCTTTCTTT. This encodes CASSRGGMNTEAFF.

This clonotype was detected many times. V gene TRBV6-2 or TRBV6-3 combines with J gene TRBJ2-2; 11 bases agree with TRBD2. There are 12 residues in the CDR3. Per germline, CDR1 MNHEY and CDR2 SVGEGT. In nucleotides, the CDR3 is TGTGGTAGCGGGAGGGGCACCGGGGAGCTGTTTTTT. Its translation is CGSGRGTGELFF.

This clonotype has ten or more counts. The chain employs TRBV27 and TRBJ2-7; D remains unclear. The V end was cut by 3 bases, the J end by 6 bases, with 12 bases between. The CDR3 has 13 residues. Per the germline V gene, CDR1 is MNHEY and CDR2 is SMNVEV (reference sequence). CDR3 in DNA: TGTGCCAGCAGTTTCACGGACGGCCTCGAGCAGTACTTC. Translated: CASSFTDGLEQYF.

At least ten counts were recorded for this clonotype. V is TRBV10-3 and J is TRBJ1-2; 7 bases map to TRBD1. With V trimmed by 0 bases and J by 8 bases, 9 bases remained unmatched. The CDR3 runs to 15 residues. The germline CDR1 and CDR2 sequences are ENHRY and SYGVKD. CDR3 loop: CAISESKLQGTGYTF. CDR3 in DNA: TGTGCCATCAGTGAGTCCAAACTACAGGGGACGGGCTACACCTTC.

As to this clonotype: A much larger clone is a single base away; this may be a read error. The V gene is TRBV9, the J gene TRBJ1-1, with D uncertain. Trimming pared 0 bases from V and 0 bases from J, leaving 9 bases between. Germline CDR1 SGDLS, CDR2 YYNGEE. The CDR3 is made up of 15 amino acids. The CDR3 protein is CASSVDSNMNTEAFF. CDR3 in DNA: TGTGCCAGCAGCGTAGATTCTAACATGAACACTGAAGCTTTCTTT. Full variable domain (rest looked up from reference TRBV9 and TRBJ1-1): DSGVTQTPKHLITATGQRVTLRCSPRSGDLSVYWYQQSLDQGLQFLIQYYNGEERAKGNILERFSAQQFPDLHSELNLSSLELGDSALYFCASSVDSNMNTEAFFGQGTRLTVV.

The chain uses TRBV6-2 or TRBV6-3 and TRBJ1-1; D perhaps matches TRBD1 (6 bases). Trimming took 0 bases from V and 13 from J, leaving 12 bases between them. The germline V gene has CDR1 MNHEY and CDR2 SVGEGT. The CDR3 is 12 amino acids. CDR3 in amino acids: CASSYSNRESFF. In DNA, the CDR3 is TGTGCCAGCAGTTACTCGAACAGGGAGAGTTTCTTT.

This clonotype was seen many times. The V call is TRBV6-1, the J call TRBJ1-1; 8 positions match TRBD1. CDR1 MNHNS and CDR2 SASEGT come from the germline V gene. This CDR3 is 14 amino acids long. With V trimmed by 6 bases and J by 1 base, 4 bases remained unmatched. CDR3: CASRPDRGNTEAFF. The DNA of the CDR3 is TGTGCCAGCAGACCCGACAGGGGGAACACTGAAGCTTTCTTT.